The present T cell receptor beta chain was sequenced within a study of identical twins. Study-level findings and limits: Insertions ran lower in abundant cord blood beta clonotypes, though not in memory repertoires. Modelling approaches yielded underestimates of out-of-frame TCR alpha sharing between monozygotic twins. Analyses of zero insertions could, in part, be confounded by invariant MAIT and iNKT cells.

Via MiXCR, TCRdb re-called the 5' RACE reads, giving one row per CDR3 protein. This sample carries fewer than 350,000 distinct CDR3 sequences, more than 6.5% of them seen once, and the ten largest clones take 2% to 2.5%. This clonotype showed up many times. The antigen is undetermined. Germline V CDR1 and CDR2: SGHRS, YFSETQ. This CDR3 has 15 amino acids. The ends lost 4 bases at V and 3 bases at J; junction bases unmatched: 5. Healthy Caucasians were all of the donors. The data also belong to a second study, concerning yellow fever vaccine responses in identical twins.

The chain recombines TRBV5-1 with TRBJ2-1, with 9 bases matching TRBD1. This receptor was obtained from a young woman in good health. Sequencing was carried out using memory (CD45RO+) T cells sorted from blood. The CDR3 loop reads CASSGGQGSYNEQFF. Here the CDR3 DNA reads TGCGCCAGCAGCGGAGGACAGGGGAGCTACAATGAGCAGTTCTTC.